This T cell receptor beta chain is drawn from a study of T cell repertoires in cytomegalovirus infection. This clonotype was recorded a few times. Its matching antigen is unknown. TCRdb ran MiXCR on the reads and lists one entry per CDR3 protein. The sample carries around 300,000 distinct CDR3 sequences, under 25% recorded once. This CDR3 is built from 12 residues. V was pared by 11 bases and J by 4 bases, with 14 bases between. This sequence originates from a human donor in good health (CMV status not recorded). Some clones in this sample may be carry-over from other donors' samples. Source: cultured PBMCs, taken from culture after CMV antigen stimulation. This chain links TRBV12-3 or TRBV12-4 with TRBJ2-5; possible D gene TRBD2, 5 bases. As DNA, the CDR3 is TGTGCCTCTCCCGGTAGCGCAGAGACCCAGTACTTC. It codes for CASPGSAETQYF.